This T cell receptor (beta chain) was observed in a study of spatial heterogeneity in lung cancer. Time point specified: sample taken at primary tumor resection. Sequencing was performed on whole RNA extracted from tumor and nontumor lung tissue, or from frozen PBMC, and the material was left unsorted. Each CDR3 protein is one row after TCRdb ran MiXCR on the 5' RACE reads. The sample contains some 83,000 distinct CDR3 sequences, approximately 20% of which appear only once. The table lists this clonotype with many counts. Trimming cost V 0 bases and J 7 bases, with 6 bases left between them. Germline CDR1 is GTSNPN and CDR2 is SVGIG (reference sequence). The CDR3 is made up of 11 amino acids.

The chain has TRBV30 and TRBJ1-2; D unclear. The sequence was obtained from a male donor with early-stage non-small cell lung cancer. The input for sequencing was PBMCs, taken at surgery. The CDR3, as DNA: TGTGCCTGGAGTGTATCTCCTGGCTACACCTTC. Translation gives CAWSVSPGYTF.